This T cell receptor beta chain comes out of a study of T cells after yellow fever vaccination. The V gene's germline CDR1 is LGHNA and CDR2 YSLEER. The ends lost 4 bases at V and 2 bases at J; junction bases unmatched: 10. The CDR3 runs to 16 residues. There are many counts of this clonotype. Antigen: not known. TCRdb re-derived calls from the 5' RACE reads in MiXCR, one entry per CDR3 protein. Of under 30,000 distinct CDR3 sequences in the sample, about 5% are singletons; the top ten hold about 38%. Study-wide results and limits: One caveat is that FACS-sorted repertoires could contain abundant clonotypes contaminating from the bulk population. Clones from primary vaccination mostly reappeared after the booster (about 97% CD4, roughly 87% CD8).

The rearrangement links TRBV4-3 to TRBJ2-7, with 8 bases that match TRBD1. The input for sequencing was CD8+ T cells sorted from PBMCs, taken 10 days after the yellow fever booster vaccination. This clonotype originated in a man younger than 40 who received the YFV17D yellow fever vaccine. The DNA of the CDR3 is TGCGCCAGCAGCCGAGGGGTAGTACAGGGGGCCTACGAGCAGTACTTC. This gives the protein CASSRGVVQGAYEQYF.